Each of the 12 T cell receptor beta chains below was sequenced from the same sample in a study of CD8 T cells in Susac syndrome. A quantity of about 0.5 to 1 ug RNA underwent reverse transcription using random hexamers. TCRdb redid the calling of the immunoSEQ multiplex PCR reads with MiXCR, one entry per CDR3 protein. This sample has about 180,000 distinct CDR3 sequences, with 90% to 95% found just once. Sequenced input: CD8+ T cells from PBMCs. Receptors were obtained from a human donor with multiple sclerosis.

The rearrangement uses TRBV27 and TRBJ2-7; 10 nucleotides line up with TRBD2. CDR1 MNHEY and CDR2 SMNVEV come from the germline V gene (reference sequence). This CDR3 comprises 16 residues. V lost 5 bases to trimming and J lost 5 bases; unmatched junction nucleotides: 12. CDR3 nucleotide sequence: TGTGCCAGCAGTCTCTGGACTAGCGGTTCGTTGAACGAGCAGTACTTC. Translation: CASSLWTSGSLNEQYF.

The CDR3 DNA sequence: TGTGCCAGCAAGCTAAAGATCTCTGGGGCCAACGTCCTGACTTTC. This gives the protein CASKLKISGANVLTF. The chain has TRBV2 and TRBJ2-6; D uncertain. This CDR3 region has 15 residues. The germline V gene encodes CDR1 SNHLY and CDR2 FYNNEI. V dropped 7 bases and J dropped 0 bases, with 10 bases sitting between them.

DNA for the CDR3: TGTGCCAGCAGGACCGGGACAGGTTATTACAATGAGCAGTTCTTC. Encoded protein: CASRTGTGYYNEQFF. The V gene is TRBV2, the J gene TRBJ2-1; 8 bases line up with TRBD1. CDR3 size: 15 residues. The V gene's germline CDR1 is SNHLY and CDR2 FYNNEI. V gave up 6 bases and J gave up 4 bases; unmatched junction bases: 8.

V gene TRBV20-1 combines with J gene TRBJ1-2; D is unresolved. Germline CDR1 reads DFQATT; CDR2 reads SNEGSKA (reference sequence). CDR3 size: 11 residues. Between the trimmed V and J ends, which lost 3 bases and 3 bases, there was a span of 5 bases. The DNA of the CDR3 is TGCAGTGCTAGGGACTACTATGGCTACACCTTC. Residues: CSARDYYGYTF.

The rearrangement links TRBV28 to TRBJ1-2; 9 positions agree with TRBD1. Losses at the gene ends were 6 bases for V and 6 bases for J; bases not matched to a gene: 14. CDR3 length: 16 residues. Germline CDR1 is MDHEN and CDR2 is SYDVKM. The CDR3 loop reads CASRQMWDRVSDGYTF. In DNA, the CDR3 is TGTGCCAGCAGGCAAATGTGGGACAGGGTTTCGGATGGCTACACCTTC.

The rearrangement links TRBV5-6 to TRBJ2-5, with TRBD2 as a possible D gene (5 bases). Germline lookup yields CDR1 SGHDT and CDR2 YYEEEE. The CDR3 runs 14 residues. V was trimmed by 0 bases and J by 2 bases, leaving 8 bases between them. The CDR3 nucleotides are TGTGCCAGCAGCTTGGTCGGGAAACAAGAGACCCAGTACTTC. Encoded protein: CASSLVGKQETQYF. Looking up the rest from reference TRBV5-6 and TRBJ2-5 gives the full variable domain: DAGVTQSPTHLIKTRGQQVTLRCSPKSGHDTVSWYQQALGQGPQFIFQYYEEEERQRGNFPDRFSGHQFPNYSSELNVNALLLGDSALYLCASSLVGKQETQYFGPGTRLLVL.

The chain joins TRBV27 to TRBJ2-6; a possible D gene is TRBD2 (6 bases). The V gene's germline CDR1 is MNHEY and CDR2 SMNVEV (reference sequence). This CDR3 is built from 14 residues. Between the trimmed V and J ends, which lost 7 bases and 2 bases, there was a span of 9 bases. The CDR3 nucleotides read TGTGCCAGCATGGACTACACTGGGGCCAACGTCCTGACTTTC. Amino acid sequence: CASMDYTGANVLTF. The variable domain in full, with the rest retrieved from reference TRBV27 and TRBJ2-6, is EAQVTQNPRYLITVTGKKLTVTCSQNMNHEYMSWYRQDPGLGLRQIYYSMNVEVTDKGDVPEGYKVSRKEKRNFPLILESPSPNQTSLYFCASMDYTGANVLTFGAGSRLTVL.

CDR3 in amino acids: CASSLGTSGSVDTQYF. DNA for the CDR3: TGTGCCAGCAGCTTAGGGACTAGCGGGAGTGTGGATACGCAGTATTTT. V usage is TRBV13 and J usage is TRBJ2-3, with 12 bases matching TRBD2. The CDR3 has 16 amino acids. With V trimmed by 0 bases and J by 6 bases, 4 bases remained unmatched. The germline CDR1 and CDR2 sequences are PRHDT and FYEKMQ (reference sequence).

V is TRBV2 and J is TRBJ2-4, with D hard to call. The CDR3 length is 15 residues. Germline assignment: CDR1 SNHLY and CDR2 FYNNEI. V lost 8 bases, J lost 0 bases, and 14 bases lay in between. The CDR3 nucleotides read TGTGCCAGCTTGGACCGAGGTCTAGCCAAAAACATTCAGTACTTC. The encoded protein is CASLDRGLAKNIQYF.

In DNA, the CDR3 is TGTGCCAGCAGCTTTTCGACAGGGAACGGCTACACCTTC. Its protein is CASSFSTGNGYTF. The chain uses TRBV5-4 and TRBJ1-2, with 7 bases matching TRBD1. Looked up from germline, CDR1 is SGHNT and CDR2 is YYREEE (reference sequence). The CDR3 has 13 amino acids. V lost 2 bases and J lost 8; bases outside the gene matches: 6.

J is TRBJ2-1 and V is TRBV4-2, with 8 positions matching TRBD2. V gave up 4 bases and J gave up 5 bases; unmatched junction bases: 7. Germline V CDR1 and CDR2: LGHNA, YNFKEQ. The CDR3 length is 15 residues. The CDR3 sequence: CASSRPGTSHNEQFF. The CDR3 DNA is TGTGCCAGCAGCCGACCCGGGACTAGTCACAATGAGCAGTTCTTC.

The CDR3 nucleotides read TGTGCCAGCAGCGACACCCTAGCGGTGATCTCTGGGGCCAACGTCCTGACTTTC. Protein: CASSDTLAVISGANVLTF. This chain links TRBV7-9 with TRBJ2-6, with TRBD2 matching 7 bases. CDR1 SEHNR and CDR2 FQNEAQ come from the germline V gene (reference sequence). This CDR3 is built from 18 residues. The ends lost 5 bases at V and 0 bases at J; junction bases unmatched: 10.